The 10 T cell receptor beta chains presented below share a single source sample, sequenced in a study of long-term antiretroviral therapy in people with HIV. Version v3.0 of the immunoSEQ assay was performed at survey level. Some clones are missing from TCRdb's copy, which holds only in-frame ones; the method was immunoSEQ multiplex PCR. The sample has roughly 20,000 clones; over 80% are singletons. The sample here was unsorted PBMCs, taken about 4 years after starting antiretroviral therapy. These receptors were obtained from a young man with HIV.

The chain uses TRBV7-9 and TRBJ1-1, with 7 bases that match TRBD1. Per germline, CDR1 SEHNR and CDR2 FQNEAQ (reference sequence). J lost 0 bases, V lost 3 bases, and 1 base had no gene match. The CDR3 has 14 residues. The CDR3 nucleotides read TGTGCCAGCAGCTTCGGGACAGTGAACACTGAAGCTTTCTTT. Translation: CASSFGTVNTEAFF.

This chain joins TRBV5-1 and TRBJ1-6, with 8 bases that match TRBD1. This CDR3 is 14 amino acids long. V was clipped by 8 bases and J by 10 bases; unmatched bases: 11. Germline V lookup: CDR1 SGHRS, CDR2 YFSETQ. The CDR3 sequence is CASSLGQVESPLHF. For the CDR3, the DNA is TGCGCCAGTAGTTTGGGACAGGTAGAATCACCCCTCCACTTT.

The rearrangement joins TRBV10-3 to TRBJ2-5; D perhaps matches TRBD1 (6 bases). The length of the CDR3 is 14 residues. CDR1 is ENHRY and CDR2 is SYGVKD in the germline V gene. Trimming took 2 bases from V and 4 from J, leaving 11 bases between them. The CDR3 sequence: CAISEDRRRETQYF. The DNA of the CDR3 is TGTGCCATCAGTGAGGACAGGAGGAGAGAGACCCAGTACTTC.

This chain links TRBV7-8 with TRBJ1-6; a weak D match, TRBD1 (5 bases). The length of the CDR3 is 14 residues. The V and J ends lost 5 bases and 4 bases respectively, with 9 bases between them. Germline-derived CDR1 and CDR2 are SGHVS and FQNEAQ. CDR3 residues: CASSLQEYNSPLHF. The DNA of the CDR3 is TGTGCCAGCAGCCTACAGGAATATAATTCACCCCTCCACTTT.

The V and J genes are TRBV5-1 and TRBJ1-5; no reliable D call. Looked up from germline, CDR1 is SGHRS and CDR2 is YFSETQ. Trimming took off 3 bases at V and 2 bases at J, with 9 bases between the two ends. CDR3 length: 14 amino acids. The CDR3 nucleotides are TGCGCCAGCAGCTCACTTGGGGGCAATCAGCCCCAGCATTTT. Translated, it gives CASSSLGGNQPQHF.

The chain recombines TRBV7-8 with TRBJ2-6; 7 bases are a match to TRBD1. Germline V lookup: CDR1 SGHVS, CDR2 FQNEAQ. The CDR3 is 15 amino acids. V shed 5 bases, J shed 1 base, and the junction held 2 bases outside the gene matches. Here the CDR3 reads CASSQGQSGANVLTF. CDR3 DNA sequence: TGTGCCAGCAGCCAGGGACAGTCTGGGGCCAACGTCCTGACTTTC. Looking up the rest from reference TRBV7-8 and TRBJ2-6 gives the full variable domain: GAGVSQSPRYKVAKRGQDVALRCDPISGHVSLFWYQQALGQGPEFLTYFQNEAQLDKSGLPSDRFFAERPEGSVSTLKIQRTQQEDSAVYLCASSQGQSGANVLTFGAGSRLTVL.

The genes are TRBV2 and TRBJ2-4; the match to TRBD2 covers 7 bases. V was clipped by 4 bases and J by 7 bases; unmatched bases: 10. Germline V lookup: CDR1 SNHLY, CDR2 FYNNEI. The CDR3 contains 15 residues. The CDR3 DNA is TGTGCCAGCAGTGTAGACTCCCTTAGCGGGAACATTCAGTACTTC. Its translation: CASSVDSLSGNIQYF.

The rearrangement links TRBV11-3 to TRBJ2-2; 7 positions match TRBD1. This CDR3 has 16 residues. Trimming took 4 bases from V and 0 from J; bases not matched to a gene: 5. Germline CDR1 reads SGHNT; CDR2 reads YENEEA. CDR3 sequence reads: CASSSTGTANTGELFF. In nucleotides, the CDR3 is TGTGCCAGCAGCTCCACCGGGACAGCGAACACCGGGGAGCTGTTTTTT.

The chain uses TRBV10-3 and TRBJ2-1; TRBD1 matches at 9 bases. Germline V lookup: CDR1 ENHRY, CDR2 SYGVKD. Trimming removed 8 bases from V and 7 bases from J; junction bases left unmatched: 12. CDR3 size: 15 residues. DNA for the CDR3: TGTGCCATCCTTGATGGGGACAGGGATGCGAATGAGCAGTTCTTC. Translating it yields CAILDGDRDANEQFF.

The chain has TRBV19 and TRBJ2-3, with 9 positions matching TRBD1. This CDR3 is built from 11 residues. Germline CDR1 reads LNHDA; CDR2 reads SQIVND (reference sequence). V was clipped by 7 bases and J by 8 bases; unmatched bases: 1. CDR3 residues: CASKTGGTQYF. For the CDR3, the DNA is TGTGCCAGTAAGACAGGGGGTACGCAGTATTTT.